This T cell receptor beta chain originates from a study of T cells after yellow fever vaccination. The CDR3 consists of 16 residues. Germline V gene data show CDR1 as SGHRS and CDR2 as YFSETQ. Between the trimmed V and J ends, which lost 0 bases and 1 base, there was a span of 13 bases. General study findings and limits: After the booster, approximately 96% of CD4 and about nine tenths of CD8 primary-response clones were re-detected. Peak timing came faster in the weaker secondary response, day 5 versus 15.

TCR cDNA, made by 5'RACE template switching, carried an added universal primer site and UMIs. Each CDR3 protein is one row after TCRdb ran MiXCR on the 5' RACE reads. The table shows 450,000 to 600,000 distinct CDR3 sequences, with around a sixth occurring only once. Points on this clonotype: Its antigen is unidentified.

The input for sequencing was PBMCs, taken 4 to 6 days after the first yellow fever vaccination. This chain uses TRBV5-1 with TRBJ2-5; a weak D match, TRBD1 (6 bases). This TCR was sampled from a young man who received the YFV17D yellow fever vaccine. CDR3 protein: CASSLALQGPQETQYF. In DNA form, the CDR3 reads TGCGCCAGCAGCTTGGCCTTGCAGGGGCCCCAAGAGACCCAGTACTTC.